A selection of T cell receptor beta chains follows, all from one sample in a study of regulatory T cells in long-lasting Graves disease. TCRdb reprocessed the multiplex PCR reads with MiXCR, giving one entry per CDR3 protein. This sample yields about 560,000 distinct CDR3 sequences, of which about 16% are seen a single time; around 11% belongs to the top ten. A further study also used this sample, focusing on T cells in Graves' hyperthyroidism and ophthalmopathy.

The source was peripheral blood mononuclear cells (PBMCs), collected at new diagnosis, from a patient treated with antithyroid drugs. The receptors shown here come from a man in his late teens or twenties with Graves disease. The CDR3 runs from the conserved cysteine through the conserved F or W. D genes are given only for firm matches. Clone size appears in some rows only: once, few, many, or a class for an expanded clone.

D gene	J gene	clone size	V gene	CDR3 protein	CDR3 DNA
NA	TRBJ2-3	many	TRBV30	CAWSRGSGRSTDTQYF	TGTGCCTGGAGTAGGGGGAGCGGCCGAAGCACAGATACGCAGTATTTT
NA	TRBJ1-2	few	TRBV14	CASSQGTFYGYTF	TGTGCCAGCAGCCAGGGGACCTTCTATGGCTACACCTTC
TRBD1	TRBJ2-3	NA	TRBV20-1	CSARARQGGTDTQYF	TGCAGTGCTAGGGCGAGACAGGGGGGCACAGATACGCAGTATTTT
NA	TRBJ2-1	many	TRBV20-1	CSAPGQIYNEQFF	TGCAGTGCTCCAGGACAGATCTACAATGAGCAGTTCTTC
TRBD1	TRBJ2-7	NA	TRBV6-2/TRBV6-3	CASSYQGDTFYEQYF	TGTGCCAGCAGTTACCAGGGGGACACCTTCTACGAGCAGTACTTC
TRBD1	TRBJ1-6	few	TRBV5-1	CASRLGQGVNNSPLHF	TGCGCCAGCAGACTCGGACAGGGGGTAAATAATTCACCCCTCCACTTT
NA	TRBJ1-5	NA	TRBV12-3/TRBV12-4	CASGRDNQPQHF	TGTGCCAGCGGACGGGACAATCAGCCCCAGCATTTT
NA	TRBJ2-1	many	TRBV7-2	CASSRGLPGNEQFF	TGTGCCAGCAGCCGGGGTCTTCCTGGGAATGAGCAGTTCTTC
TRBD2	TRBJ2-7	many	TRBV3-1	CASSQEYRTSMGEQYF	TGTGCCAGCAGCCAAGAATATAGGACTAGCATGGGCGAGCAGTACTTC
NA	TRBJ2-2	few	TRBV19	CASSNLNSPGELFF	TGTGCCAGTAGTAACCTCAATAGCCCCGGGGAGCTGTTTTTT
TRBD2	TRBJ2-5	NA	TRBV3-1	CASRGTSRETQYF	TGTGCCAGCAGAGGGACTAGCCGAGAGACCCAGTACTTC
NA	TRBJ1-1	few	TRBV9	CASSLEVPGNTEAFF	TGTGCCAGCAGCTTAGAAGTCCCGGGGAACACTGAAGCTTTCTTT
TRBD1	TRBJ1-2	few	TRBV5-1	CASSPSGTGVYGYTF	TGCGCCAGCAGCCCATCCGGGACAGGGGTCTATGGCTACACCTTC
TRBD1	TRBJ2-2	NA	TRBV28	CASTHTGAGTGELFF	TGTGCCAGCACCCATACAGGGGCGGGCACCGGGGAGCTGTTTTTT
NA	TRBJ1-4	few	TRBV19	CASSWTTVATNEKLFF	TGTGCCAGTAGTTGGACGACTGTGGCAACTAATGAAAAACTGTTTTTT
NA	TRBJ1-4	NA	TRBV2	CASRTRALLVDEKLFF	TGTGCCAGCAGGACCCGAGCGCTCCTGGTGGACGAAAAACTGTTTTTT
NA	TRBJ1-5	few	TRBV20-1	CSAGGGVFKDNQPQHF	TGCAGTGCTGGGGGGGGGGTGTTCAAGGACAATCAGCCCCAGCATTTT
NA	TRBJ2-5	many	TRBV7-9	CASSLGGGAETQYF	TGTGCCAGCAGCTTGGGAGGGGGAGCGGAGACCCAGTACTTC
TRBD1	TRBJ1-2	NA	TRBV14	CASSPLSTGPNGYTF	TGTGCCAGCAGCCCTCTGTCGACAGGGCCAAATGGCTACACCTTC
TRBD1	TRBJ1-1	many	TRBV12-3/TRBV12-4	CASTAGGNTEAFF	TGTGCCAGCACAGCAGGGGGCAACACTGAAGCTTTCTTT
NA	TRBJ1-1	NA	TRBV29-1	CSVEDGLNTEAFF	TGCAGCGTCGAGGACGGACTGAACACTGAAGCTTTCTTT
TRBD1	TRBJ2-2	many	TRBV28	CASSFPRTGINTGELFF	TGTGCCAGCAGTTTCCCAAGGACAGGGATCAACACCGGGGAGCTGTTTTTT
TRBD1	TRBJ2-7	few	TRBV9	CASSAGPGQTSYEQYF	TGTGCCAGCAGCGCCGGACCGGGACAGACCTCCTACGAGCAGTACTTC
NA	TRBJ1-5	many	TRBV5-1	CASSLAGTFNQPQHF	TGCGCCAGCAGCTTGGCGGGGACCTTCAATCAGCCCCAGCATTTT
NA	TRBJ2-1	NA	TRBV27	CASSLSGAGTYNEQFF	TGTGCCAGCAGTTTATCCGGGGCTGGGACTTACAATGAGCAGTTCTTC
NA	TRBJ2-3	many	TRBV5-1	CASSLDLGGGTDTQYF	TGCGCCAGCAGCTTGGACTTGGGGGGCGGCACAGATACGCAGTATTTT
TRBD1	TRBJ1-1	few	TRBV12-3/TRBV12-4	CASSPRTGEFAEAFF	TGTGCCAGCAGCCCGAGGACAGGGGAGTTTGCTGAAGCTTTCTTT
NA	TRBJ2-1	many	TRBV7-9	CASSFHGSSYNEQFF	TGTGCCAGCAGCTTCCATGGTAGCTCCTACAATGAGCAGTTCTTC
NA	TRBJ2-2	many	TRBV7-2	CASSSTTATGELFF	TGTGCCAGCAGCTCGACGACAGCCACCGGGGAGCTGTTTTTT
TRBD1	TRBJ2-2	many	TRBV5-1	CASSSGQGSIGELFF	TGCGCCAGCAGCTCGGGACAGGGTTCGATCGGGGAGCTGTTTTTT
TRBD2	TRBJ2-3	few	TRBV20-1	CSARDAGGRAGTDTQYF	TGCAGTGCTAGAGATGCTGGCGGGAGGGCCGGAACAGATACGCAGTATTTT
NA	TRBJ2-1	many	TRBV28	CASSRETYNEQFF	TGTGCCAGCAGCCGGGAGACCTACAATGAGCAGTTCTTC
NA	TRBJ1-1	NA	TRBV12-3/TRBV12-4	CASSFGTDMNTEAFF	TGTGCCAGCAGTTTTGGAACTGACATGAACACTGAAGCTTTCTTT
TRBD2	TRBJ2-2	few	TRBV5-8	CASSSRLAGTGELFF	TGTGCCAGCAGCTCGAGACTAGCAGGCACCGGGGAGCTGTTTTTT
NA	TRBJ2-3	many	TRBV18	CASSAGTGTDTQYF	TGTGCCAGCAGTGCCGGGACCGGCACAGATACGCAGTATTTT
TRBD2	TRBJ2-7	few	TRBV20-1	CSARDRASGSYEQYF	TGCAGTGCTAGAGATCGGGCTAGCGGGAGCTACGAGCAGTACTTC
NA	TRBJ2-2	many	TRBV6-5	CASSYLTSNTGELFF	TGTGCCAGCAGTTATCTAACTTCGAACACCGGGGAGCTGTTTTTT
NA	TRBJ1-3	NA	TRBV4-1	CASSQDLFLSGNTIYF	TGCGCCAGCAGCCAAGACCTTTTTCTCTCTGGAAACACCATATATTTT
TRBD2	TRBJ2-2	NA	TRBV7-3	CASSPGGVAGGGGELFF	TGTGCCAGCAGCCCCGGTGGGGTAGCGGGAGGCGGCGGGGAGCTGTTTTTT
NA	TRBJ1-2	few	TRBV27	CASSLSGVGYGYTF	TGTGCCAGCAGTTTATCGGGGGTTGGGTATGGCTACACCTTC
NA	TRBJ2-7	many	TRBV28	CASSLLPSGHEQYF	TGTGCCAGCAGTTTATTGCCGTCAGGGCACGAGCAGTACTTC
NA	TRBJ1-1	many	TRBV20-1	CSARKGTVTEAFF	TGCAGTGCTAGGAAGGGGACTGTGACTGAAGCTTTCTTT
TRBD2	TRBJ2-3	NA	TRBV13	CASSSGLAGTSRTDTQYF	TGTGCCAGCAGCTCTGGACTAGCGGGCACCTCACGCACAGATACGCAGTATTTT
NA	TRBJ2-7	NA	TRBV7-3	CASSSQGREYEQYF	TGTGCCAGCAGCTCCCAGGGGCGGGAGTACGAGCAGTACTTC
NA	TRBJ1-1	many	TRBV30	CAWASGANEAFF	TGTGCCTGGGCCTCGGGGGCCAATGAAGCTTTCTTT
TRBD1	TRBJ1-1	many	TRBV2	CASSTGVVTEAFF	TGTGCCAGCTCCACAGGGGTTGTCACTGAAGCTTTCTTT
NA	TRBJ2-1	NA	TRBV2	CASSEGRGGYNEQFF	TGTGCCAGCAGTGAGGGCAGGGGGGGATACAATGAGCAGTTCTTC
NA	TRBJ2-7	many	TRBV28	CASRSTGAGEQYF	TGTGCCAGCAGATCTACAGGGGCGGGGGAGCAGTACTTC
TRBD1	TRBJ1-2	NA	TRBV30	CAWSLSGQGLGVNYGYTF	TGTGCCTGGAGTTTGTCGGGACAGGGCCTCGGAGTCAACTATGGCTACACCTTC
NA	TRBJ2-2	NA	TRBV27	CASSLLGGGTGELFF	TGTGCCAGCAGTTTATTGGGGGGAGGAACCGGGGAGCTGTTTTTT
TRBD2	TRBJ2-7	NA	TRBV5-1	CASSLEPVAGGRNEQYF	TGCGCCAGCAGCTTGGAACCCGTAGCGGGAGGTCGGAACGAGCAGTACTTC